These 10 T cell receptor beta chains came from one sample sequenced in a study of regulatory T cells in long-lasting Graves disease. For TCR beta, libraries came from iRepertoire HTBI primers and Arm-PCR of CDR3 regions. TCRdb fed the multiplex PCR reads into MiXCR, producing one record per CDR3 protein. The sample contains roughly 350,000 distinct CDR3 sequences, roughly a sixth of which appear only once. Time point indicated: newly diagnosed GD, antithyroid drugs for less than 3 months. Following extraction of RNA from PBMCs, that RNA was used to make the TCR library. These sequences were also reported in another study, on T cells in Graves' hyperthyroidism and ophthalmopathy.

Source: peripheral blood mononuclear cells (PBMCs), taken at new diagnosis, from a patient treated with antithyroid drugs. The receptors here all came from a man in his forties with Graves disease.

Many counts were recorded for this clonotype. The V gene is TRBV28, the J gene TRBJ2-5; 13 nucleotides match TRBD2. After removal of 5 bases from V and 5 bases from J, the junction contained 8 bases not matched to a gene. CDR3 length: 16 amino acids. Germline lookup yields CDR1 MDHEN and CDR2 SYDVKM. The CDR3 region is CASSPLLAGGLETQYF. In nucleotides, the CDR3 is TGTGCCAGCAGTCCTCTACTAGCGGGGGGGCTGGAGACCCAGTACTTC.

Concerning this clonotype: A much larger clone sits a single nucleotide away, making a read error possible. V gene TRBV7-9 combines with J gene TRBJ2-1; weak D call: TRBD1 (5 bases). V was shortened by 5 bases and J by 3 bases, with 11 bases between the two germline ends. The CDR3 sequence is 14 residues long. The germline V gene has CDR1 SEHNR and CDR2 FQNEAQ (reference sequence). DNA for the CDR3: TGTGCCAGCAGCAAGGAACAGGACTACAATGAGCAGTTCTTC. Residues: CASSKEQDYNEQFF.

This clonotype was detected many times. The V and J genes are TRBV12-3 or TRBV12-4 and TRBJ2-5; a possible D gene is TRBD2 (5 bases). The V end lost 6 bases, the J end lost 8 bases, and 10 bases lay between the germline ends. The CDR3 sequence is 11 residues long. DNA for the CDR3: TGTGCCAGCAGACGGAGCGGAACCCAGTACTTC. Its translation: CASRRSGTQYF.

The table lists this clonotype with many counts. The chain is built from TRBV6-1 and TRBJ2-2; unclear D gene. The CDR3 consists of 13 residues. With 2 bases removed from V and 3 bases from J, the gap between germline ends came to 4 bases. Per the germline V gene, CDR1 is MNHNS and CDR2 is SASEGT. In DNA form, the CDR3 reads TGTGCCAGCAGTGAATCGGACACCGGGGAGCTGTTTTTT. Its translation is CASSESDTGELFF.

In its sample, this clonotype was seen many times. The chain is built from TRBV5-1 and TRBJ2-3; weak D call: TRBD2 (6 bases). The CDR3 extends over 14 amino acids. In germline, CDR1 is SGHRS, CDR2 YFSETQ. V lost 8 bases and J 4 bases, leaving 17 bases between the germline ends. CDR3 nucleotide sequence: TGCGCCAGTTACCGGGACTTGGAGGCAGATACGCAGTATTTT. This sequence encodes CASYRDLEADTQYF.

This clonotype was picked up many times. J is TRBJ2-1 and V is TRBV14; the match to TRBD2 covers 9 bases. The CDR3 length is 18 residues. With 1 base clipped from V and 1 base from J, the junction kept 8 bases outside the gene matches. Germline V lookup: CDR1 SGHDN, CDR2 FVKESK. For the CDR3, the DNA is TGTGCCAGCAGCCAAGGCGGGCAAAGCGGGGGGTCCTACAATGAGCAGTTCTTC. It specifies CASSQGGQSGGSYNEQFF.

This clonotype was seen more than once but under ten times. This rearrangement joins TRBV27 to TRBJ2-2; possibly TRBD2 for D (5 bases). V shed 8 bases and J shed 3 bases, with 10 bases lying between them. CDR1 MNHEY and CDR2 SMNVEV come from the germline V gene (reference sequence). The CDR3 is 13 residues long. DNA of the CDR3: TGTGCCAGCCGGTGGGAGTACACCGGGGAGCTGTTTTTT. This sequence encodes CASRWEYTGELFF.

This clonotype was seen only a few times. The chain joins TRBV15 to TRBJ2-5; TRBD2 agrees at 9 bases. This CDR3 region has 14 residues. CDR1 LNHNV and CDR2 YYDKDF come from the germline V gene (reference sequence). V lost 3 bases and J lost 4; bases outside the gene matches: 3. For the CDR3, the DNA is TGTGCCACCAGCAGGGTAGCGGGGGCAGAGACCCAGTACTTC. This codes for CATSRVAGAETQYF.

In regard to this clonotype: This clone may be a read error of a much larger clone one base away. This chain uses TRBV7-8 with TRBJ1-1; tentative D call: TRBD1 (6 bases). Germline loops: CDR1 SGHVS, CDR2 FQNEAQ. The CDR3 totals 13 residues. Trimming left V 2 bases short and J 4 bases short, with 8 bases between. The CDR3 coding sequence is TGTGCCAGCAGCTTACAGGGGACCACTGAAGCTTTCTTT. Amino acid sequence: CASSLQGTTEAFF.

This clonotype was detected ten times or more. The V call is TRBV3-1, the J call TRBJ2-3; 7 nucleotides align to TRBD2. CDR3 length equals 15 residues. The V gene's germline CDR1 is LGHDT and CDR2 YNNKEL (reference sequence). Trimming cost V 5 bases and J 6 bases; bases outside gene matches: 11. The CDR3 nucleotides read TGTGCCAGCAGCTCCATCCGGGGGGTAAAGGATACGCAGTATTTT. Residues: CASSSIRGVKDTQYF.